This T cell receptor beta chain was recovered during a study of PD-1 blockade in classical Hodgkin lymphoma. There was relapse after autologous stem cell transplantation in every patient, and there was variation in brentuximab vedotin exposure. This CDR3 spans 14 amino acids. Germline CDR1 MNHNY, CDR2 SVGAGI (reference sequence). V shed 11 bases and J shed 5 bases, with 21 bases lying between them. This clone was seen a single time. The antigen remains unidentified. Overall study results and limits: Nivolumab initiated under 1 year post-ASCT led to patient exclusion. At C4D1, TCR diversity had climbed significantly for CD4+ cells, though not for CD8+ cells. As was reported, newly diagnosed patients showed lower baseline TCR diversity than healthy donors did.

TCRdb's table, derived via immunoSEQ multiplex PCR, lists solely in-frame clones and lacks some. The table includes some 60,000 clones, roughly nine tenths detected once. The origin of this receptor is a human donor with classical Hodgkin lymphoma. The rearrangement uses TRBV6-6 and TRBJ1-1; D unclear. The sequencing here drew on peripheral blood mononuclear cells (PBMCs), taken at baseline. In DNA form, the CDR3 reads TGTGCCGTCCAACCGACGCGGGTGGAAACTGAAGCTTTCTTT. Translating gives CAVQPTRVETEAFF.